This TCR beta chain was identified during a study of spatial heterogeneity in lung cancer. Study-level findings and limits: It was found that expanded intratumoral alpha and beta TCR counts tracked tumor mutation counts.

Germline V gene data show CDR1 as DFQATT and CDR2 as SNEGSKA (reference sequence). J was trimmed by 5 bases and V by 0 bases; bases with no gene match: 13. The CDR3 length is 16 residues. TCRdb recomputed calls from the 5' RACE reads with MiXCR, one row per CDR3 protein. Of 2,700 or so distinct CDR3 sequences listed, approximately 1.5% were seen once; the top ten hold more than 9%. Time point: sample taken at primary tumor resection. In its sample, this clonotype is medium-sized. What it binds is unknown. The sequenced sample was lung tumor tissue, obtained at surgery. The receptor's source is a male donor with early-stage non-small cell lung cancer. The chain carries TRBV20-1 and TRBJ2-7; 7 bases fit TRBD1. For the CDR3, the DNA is TGCAGTGCTAGAGATTTCAAGACAGGGACGCTCGACGAGCAGTACTTC. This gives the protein CSARDFKTGTLDEQYF.